This entry features one T cell receptor (beta chain) sequence. This clone was picked up a small number of times. Its antigen target is currently unknown. Base quality data are lacking; no much larger clone is found one base away. Receptors were amplified or captured by the immunoSEQ multiplex PCR assay. Adaptive Biotechnologies handled the TCRB amplification, library preparation, sequencing and preliminary bioinformatics at Survey level resolution. For TCRB sequencing, genomic DNA from the sorted cTfh populations was amplified by multiplex PCR. As for the original processing: In R, clonality was calculated as 1 minus the normalized Shannon entropy, and the Gini index was computed using the R package ineq. Overlap score was defined as the summed counts of shared sequences divided by the total counts of all sequences in both compared samples. Significance of shared clonotypes was assessed by Fisher's exact test, with a theoretical repertoire of 10^7 TCRB sequences assumed. What TCRdb holds here is the immuneACCESS table cut down to in-frame rearrangements. Part of the clones is not present; checked against another copy, under half of the missing clones reflect an unresolved V gene, and the others are unexplained. V and J calls and clone size are copied from that table; D and trimming were computed from the DNA. A total of some 9,600 clones appear in this sample, roughly 80% of them only once. Approximately 0.47% of the sample is taken by the ten largest.

This sample was included in a study of follicular helper T cells after annual influenza vaccination (TCRdb year 2017). With respect to the entire study: After each seasonal influenza vaccination, blood samples were collected on days 0, 7 and 28. To study recall of cTfh clones, some subjects were followed across successive annual vaccinations spanning the 2013-2014, 2014-2015 and 2015-2016 seasons. One week after vaccination, a second recruited cohort of about a dozen subjects (Table S1) displayed a similar ICOS+CD38+ cTfh response. Multi-year samples were available for six subjects, with four spanning two vaccination seasons and two spanning three seasons. The 2015 samples were processed right after collection, while the 2013-2014 samples were cryopreserved. Overall study results and their limits: Because only roughly 9.5-20% of the analyzed cells gave productive TCRB sequences, there was no way to sample rare clonotypes. A recurrent oligoclonal ICOS+CD38+ cTfh response containing tetramer and AIM influenza-specific clonotypes was recalled by successive annual vaccinations. Day 7 ICOS+CD38+ clones were most often found later in ICOS-CD38- cTfh, suggesting that subset may serve as a memory reservoir. ICOS+CD38+ cTfh clonality correlated with the frequency of that population, and its change correlated with the change in circulating plasmablast frequency.

The label giving this sample's time point can be read as: 2015-2016 season, 7 days after influenza vaccination. Seasonal inactivated influenza vaccine (Fluvarix) was administered to adults, and sorted blood CD4 subsets were tracked by TCRB sequencing before and after vaccination. To be eligible, subjects had to be community-dwelling and could not have received an influenza vaccine during the previous 6 months. Reasons for exclusion included contraindications to influenza vaccine, substance abuse, HIV/AIDS, active malignancy, immunomodulatory medication, and active illness such as respiratory infection. Between roughly 40 and 110 mL of blood was sampled per time point. Non-naive CD4+CXCR5+PD-1+ cells were defined as circulating Tfh and were sorted into two fractions, ICOS+CD38+ and ICOS-CD38-. Ficoll-Paque PLUS or SepMate separation was used to isolate PBMC. Before DNA extraction, cell subsets were sorted from PBMC on a BD FACS Aria.

Taken from cysteine to phenylalanine, the CDR3 has 17 residues. This entry keeps only the CDR3 DNA: 51 bases, framed from base 1. The origin of this receptor is an adult who received the influenza vaccine. The sequencing used CXCR5+ CD38- circulating T follicular helper cells from blood, collected 7 days after influenza vaccination. Taken with the paper, the label for cell subset or site translates to: circulating Tfh, non-naive CD4+CXCR5+PD-1+ (ICOS+CD38+ or ICOS-CD38-). Recombination connected TRBV7-5 to TRBJ2-6; the table's D call of TRBD1 was not tested on the DNA. TRBV7-5 is termed a pseudogene. For the CDR3, the sequence is CARTRTSRQSRANVLTF. The nucleotides are TGTGCCAGAACACGGACAAGTAGACAAAGTCGGGCCAACGTCCTGACTTTC.